This T cell receptor (beta chain) was recovered during a study of blood T cells in healthy people across ages. Notes on the study in general: Observed TCR beta diversity per million T cells went down as age went up. This fall followed a roughly linear course with age.

As concerns this clonotype: What it binds is not known.

Every donor contributed roughly 10 milliliters of peripheral blood by blood draw. PBMCs were isolated at a quantity of at least 7 million per sample. Alongside a J-beta primer mix, a sample-barcoded 5' primer served in a second PCR lasting roughly 7 to 11 cycles. Each of the cDNA molecules was tagged by a template-switch adaptor with 12 random nucleotides. Via MiXCR, TCRdb re-called the 5' RACE reads, giving one row per CDR3 protein. The sample has about 1.4 million distinct CDR3 sequences, approximately 63% seen once. In germline, CDR1 is LGHNA, CDR2 YNFKEQ. CDR3 length: 17 amino acids. After removal of 1 base from V and 6 bases from J, the junction contained 4 bases not matched to a gene.

The V gene is TRBV4-2, the J gene TRBJ2-1; TRBD2 matches 15 bases. The source is a man aged 18 to 29 in good health. The specimen was blood. CDR3 protein: CASSQAGLAGGGNEQFF. The CDR3 bases are TGTGCCAGCAGCCAAGCCGGACTAGCGGGAGGGGGCAATGAGCAGTTCTTC.